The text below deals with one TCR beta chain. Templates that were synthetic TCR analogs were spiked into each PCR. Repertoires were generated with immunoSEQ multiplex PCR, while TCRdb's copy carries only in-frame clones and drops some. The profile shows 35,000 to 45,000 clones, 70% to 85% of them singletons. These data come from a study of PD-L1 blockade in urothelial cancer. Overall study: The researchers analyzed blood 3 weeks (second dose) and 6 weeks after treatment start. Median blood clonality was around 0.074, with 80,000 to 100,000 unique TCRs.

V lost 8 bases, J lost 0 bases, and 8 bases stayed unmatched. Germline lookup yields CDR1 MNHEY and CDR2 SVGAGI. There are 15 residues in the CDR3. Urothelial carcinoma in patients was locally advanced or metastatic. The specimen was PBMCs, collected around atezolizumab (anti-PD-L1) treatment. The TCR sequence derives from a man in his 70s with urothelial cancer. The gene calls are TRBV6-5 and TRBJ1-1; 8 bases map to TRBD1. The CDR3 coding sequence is TGTGCCAGCGTCCGGGACAGGATCATGAACACTGAAGCTTTCTTT. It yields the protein CASVRDRIMNTEAFF.